Listed below are T cell receptor beta chains from one sample, sequenced in a study of identical twins. TCRdb reprocessed the 5' RACE reads with MiXCR, giving one entry per CDR3 protein. The sample lists roughly 490,000 distinct CDR3 sequences, approximately 15% occurring once. The same sample was also used in a study of yellow fever vaccine responses in identical twins.

The sample comprised CD4+ T cells sorted from blood. These receptors all come from a woman between 18 and 29 years old in good health. Both conserved end residues are part of each CDR3. The D gene is left open where the match is weak. Clone size appears in some rows only: once, few, many, or a class for an expanded clone.

clone_size j_call d_call v_call cdr3_aa cdr3_nt
few TRBJ1-1 TRBD1 TRBV4-1 CASSQSRGRNTEAFF TGCGCCAGCAGCCAGAGTAGGGGGCGGAACACTGAAGCTTTCTTT
NA TRBJ2-5 NA TRBV18 CASSPKKETQYF TGTGCCAGCTCACCTAAAAAAGAGACCCAGTACTTC
NA TRBJ2-2 TRBD1 TRBV10-3 CAIRRTTGVSEELFF TGTGCCATCAGGAGAACAACAGGGGTTTCGGAGGAGCTGTTTTTT
few TRBJ2-1 NA TRBV7-2 CASSLRTSNNEQFF TGTGCCAGCAGCCTCCGGACTTCTAACAATGAGCAGTTCTTC
NA TRBJ2-3 NA TRBV15 CATSGSDTGDTQYF TGTGCCACCAGCGGGAGCGACACGGGGGATACGCAGTATTTT
NA TRBJ1-2 TRBD1 TRBV6-5 CASSWSTGSYGYTF TGTGCCAGCAGTTGGTCGACAGGGAGTTATGGCTACACCTTC
NA TRBJ2-7 TRBD2 TRBV4-3 CASSRGLAGLYEQYF TGCGCCAGCAGCCGGGGACTAGCGGGACTGTACGAGCAGTACTTC
NA TRBJ1-6 NA TRBV6-6 CASSRGRAPPLHF TGTGCCAGCTCCCGCGGACGGGCCCCACCCCTCCACTTT
NA TRBJ2-7 NA TRBV9 CASSVSPGAGYEQYF TGTGCCAGCAGCGTATCTCCGGGGGCCGGCTACGAGCAGTACTTC
few TRBJ1-6 TRBD1 TRBV6-5 CASSSSRGNSPLHF TGTGCCAGCAGTTCTTCCAGGGGGAATTCACCCCTCCACTTT
NA TRBJ2-1 NA TRBV20-1 CSASRQVRDNEQFF TGCAGTGCTAGCCGGCAGGTCCGGGACAATGAGCAGTTCTTC
many TRBJ1-1 TRBD1 TRBV12-3/TRBV12-4 CASSLTGGINTEAFF TGTGCCAGCAGTTTGACAGGGGGTATTAACACTGAAGCTTTCTTT
few TRBJ1-2 NA TRBV3-1 CASSQDRGVQLYGYTF TGTGCCAGCAGCCAAGATAGAGGAGTACAGCTCTATGGCTACACCTTC
NA TRBJ2-2 NA TRBV4-2 CASTPPFIRDNRPLRNTGELFF TGTGCCAGCACCCCTCCGTTTATACGGGACAATAGACCTCTACGGAACACCGGGGAGCTGTTTTTT
NA TRBJ2-7 NA TRBV29-1 CSVEEGGYEQYF TGCAGCGTTGAAGAAGGTGGGTACGAGCAGTACTTC
NA TRBJ2-1 NA TRBV5-1 CASSLDGASEQFF TGCGCCAGCAGCTTGGACGGGGCCTCTGAGCAGTTCTTC
few TRBJ2-7 NA TRBV15 CATSRVGGPNYEQYF TGTGCCACCAGCAGAGTCGGGGGGCCAAACTACGAGCAGTACTTC
NA TRBJ2-5 TRBD2 TRBV12-3/TRBV12-4 CASSLRLAGGLVGETQYF TGTGCCAGCAGCCTCAGACTAGCGGGAGGGCTAGTGGGGGAGACCCAGTACTTC
NA TRBJ2-3 TRBD2 TRBV12-3/TRBV12-4 CTSSASGTSGGADTQYF TGTACCAGCAGTGCCAGCGGGACTAGCGGGGGGGCAGATACGCAGTATTTT
NA TRBJ2-5 NA TRBV5-1 CASSSGPSAGETQYF TGCGCCAGCAGCTCCGGACCCTCAGCAGGGGAGACCCAGTACTTC
few TRBJ2-1 NA TRBV28 CASRPGLPSMKQFF TGTGCCAGCAGGCCGGGACTGCCCTCAATGAAGCAGTTCTTC
few TRBJ2-7 TRBD2 TRBV27 CASSPLAALISGEQYF TGTGCCAGCAGTCCACTAGCGGCCCTTATATCGGGGGAGCAGTACTTC
NA TRBJ2-2 NA TRBV11-2 CASSLVGLSGELFF TGTGCCAGCAGCTTAGTAGGTCTCTCGGGGGAGCTGTTTTTT